Following are 14 T cell receptor beta chains from one sample sequenced in a study of cytomegalovirus exposure and HLA in healthy donors. PCR used 60 Vbeta primers and 13 Jbeta primers. Profiled with immunoSEQ multiplex PCR; TCRdb holds only in-frame clones, not every one. The sample gives some 70,000 clones, roughly 83% of which show up once; roughly 2.3% is in the top ten. Sequencing was performed on PBMCs. Every receptor here comes from a woman aged 45-65 years in good health and CMV-seronegative.

This clone ranks as medium-sized. The genes are TRBV28 and TRBJ2-2; 7 positions match TRBD2. Germline CDR1 and CDR2: MDHEN and SYDVKM. The J segment lost 6 bases and the V segment lost 1 base, leaving 5 bases of the junction unmatched. This CDR3 comprises 15 residues. For the CDR3, the DNA is TGTGCCAGCAGTTTATCGGGGGGAGGGTCCGGGGAGCTGTTTTTT. Translation: CASSLSGGGSGELFF.

J is TRBJ2-1 and V is TRBV2; 9 bases map to TRBD1. In germline, CDR1 is SNHLY, CDR2 FYNNEI. The CDR3 totals 16 residues. With 2 bases clipped from V and 5 bases from J, the junction kept 7 bases outside the gene matches. In DNA, the CDR3 is TGTGCCAGCAGTGAACTTCCGGGACAGGGAGACAATGAGCAGTTCTTC. Amino acid sequence: CASSELPGQGDNEQFF. The variable domain in full, with the rest retrieved from reference TRBV2 and TRBJ2-1, is EPEVTQTPSHQVTQMGQEVILRCVPISNHLYFYWYRQILGQKVEFLVSFYNNEISEKSEIFDDQFSVERPDGSNFTLKIRSTKLEDSAMYFCASSELPGQGDNEQFFGPGTRLTVL.

The genes are TRBV7-9 and TRBJ1-1, with 7 positions matching TRBD1. Germline V CDR1 and CDR2: SEHNR, FQNEAQ (reference sequence). Trimming cost V 0 bases and J 4 bases; bases outside gene matches: 5. The CDR3 is made up of 15 amino acids. The CDR3 nucleotides are TGTGCCAGCAGCTTAGCGGGTAGGGGGCCCACTGAAGCTTTCTTT. As protein: CASSLAGRGPTEAFF.

In this sample, this clone turned up once. This chain uses TRBV9 with TRBJ2-5; D is perhaps TRBD1 (6 bases). The V and J ends lost 3 bases and 3 bases respectively, with 18 bases between them. Germline CDR1 and CDR2: SGDLS and YYNGEE. The CDR3 totals 16 residues. The CDR3, as DNA: TGTGCCAGCAGCGCCCCTAACAGGGAAATAGAAGAGACCCAGTACTTC. This encodes CASSAPNREIEETQYF.

The chain recombines TRBV5-4 with TRBJ2-1; TRBD1 is a possible D gene (5 bases). The length of the CDR3 is 16 residues. The V end lost 2 bases, the J end lost 4 bases, and 16 bases lay between the germline ends. Germline V CDR1 and CDR2: SGHNT, YYREEE (reference sequence). DNA for the CDR3: TGTGCCAGCAGCTTTAGGCGGACACCCCTTTACAATGAGCAGTTCTTC. Its translation is CASSFRRTPLYNEQFF.

This clone is medium-sized within its sample. The chain carries TRBV6-4 and TRBJ2-5; D perhaps matches TRBD2 (6 bases). V lost 6 bases and J 5 bases, leaving 13 bases between the germline ends. The germline gives CDR1 MRHNA, CDR2 SNTAGT. This CDR3 comprises 13 residues. CDR3 coding DNA: TGTGCCAGCAGCCAGTCGGGAGTGGAGACCCAGTACTTC. This codes for CASSQSGVETQYF.

The chain employs TRBV10-3 and TRBJ1-1; 7 nucleotides line up with TRBD1. CDR3 length: 14 amino acids. V lost 3 bases to trimming and J lost 5 bases; unmatched junction nucleotides: 6. In germline, CDR1 is ENHRY, CDR2 SYGVKD. CDR3 coding DNA: TGTGCCATCAGTGACCTTGGACAGGCGACTGAAGCTTTCTTT. It translates to CAISDLGQATEAFF.

The chain combines TRBV19 with TRBJ2-3, with a possible D match to TRBD1 (6 bases). The length of the CDR3 is 12 residues. CDR1 is LNHDA and CDR2 is SQIVND in the germline V gene (reference sequence). V dropped 6 bases and J dropped 3 bases, with 7 bases sitting between them. CDR3 residues: CASRDRTDTQYF. CDR3 nucleotide sequence: TGTGCCAGTAGGGACAGAACAGATACGCAGTATTTT. Drawing the rest from reference TRBV19 and TRBJ2-3, the complete variable domain is DGGITQSPKYLFRKEGQNVTLSCEQNLNHDAMYWYRQDPGQGLRLIYYSQIVNDFQKGDIAEGYSVSREKKESFPLTVTSAQKNPTAFYLCASRDRTDTQYFGPGTRLTVL.

This clone was detected once. V is TRBV18 and J is TRBJ1-2; TRBD1 is a possible D gene (6 bases). Per germline, CDR1 KGHSH and CDR2 LQKENI. V was pared by 2 bases and J by 2 bases, with 9 bases between. The CDR3 runs 14 residues. The CDR3 here is CASSPTGQNYGYTF. The CDR3 nucleotides are TGTGCCAGCTCACCAACAGGACAGAACTATGGCTACACCTTC.

The V call is TRBV15, the J call TRBJ1-1; D is perhaps TRBD1 (5 bases). Trimming removed 5 bases from V and 1 base from J, with 8 bases in between. The CDR3 has 13 amino acids. The germline gives CDR1 LNHNV, CDR2 YYDKDF (reference sequence). Written as DNA, the CDR3 is TGTGCCACCAGCGCGGACAAGAACACTGAAGCTTTCTTT. It encodes CATSADKNTEAFF.

This clone was observed a few times. The chain employs TRBV19 and TRBJ1-2; D ambiguous. V lost 2 bases to trimming and J lost 4 bases, with 11 bases between them. The germline V gene encodes CDR1 LNHDA and CDR2 SQIVND (reference sequence). The CDR3 contains 14 residues. CDR3 sequence: CASSISAGGYGYTF. DNA for the CDR3: TGTGCCAGTAGTATATCGGCGGGCGGCTATGGCTACACCTTC.

The chain employs TRBV7-9 and TRBJ1-2, with 7 bases lining up with TRBD1. The CDR3 runs to 17 residues. Looked up from germline, CDR1 is SEHNR and CDR2 is FQNEAQ (reference sequence). V lost 4 bases to trimming and J lost 5 bases; unmatched junction nucleotides: 16. The CDR3 protein is CASSWAVLQGSEYGYTF. In nucleotides, the CDR3 is TGTGCCAGCAGCTGGGCCGTATTACAGGGGTCGGAATATGGCTACACCTTC.

The genes are TRBV18 and TRBJ2-7; TRBD1 agrees at 7 bases. Germline loops: CDR1 KGHSH, CDR2 LQKENI. Losses at the gene ends were 3 bases for V and 4 bases for J; bases not matched to a gene: 18. The CDR3 sequence is 18 residues long. The CDR3 loop is CASSPGTAPLPDIYEQYV. CDR3 DNA: TGTGCCAGCTCACCTGGGACAGCTCCTCTCCCGGATATATACGAGCAGTACGTC.

The chain uses TRBV5-6 and TRBJ1-2, with TRBD1 as a possible D gene (6 bases). In germline, CDR1 is SGHDT, CDR2 YYEEEE. The V end lost 2 bases, the J end lost 5 bases, and 10 bases lay between the germline ends. The CDR3 is made up of 13 amino acids. The CDR3 spells CASSFSGAYGYTF. The CDR3 coding sequence is TGTGCCAGCAGCTTTTCAGGGGCTTATGGCTACACCTTC. Complete variable domain (other parts from reference TRBV5-6 and TRBJ1-2): DAGVTQSPTHLIKTRGQQVTLRCSPKSGHDTVSWYQQALGQGPQFIFQYYEEEERQRGNFPDRFSGHQFPNYSSELNVNALLLGDSALYLCASSFSGAYGYTFGSGTRLTVV.